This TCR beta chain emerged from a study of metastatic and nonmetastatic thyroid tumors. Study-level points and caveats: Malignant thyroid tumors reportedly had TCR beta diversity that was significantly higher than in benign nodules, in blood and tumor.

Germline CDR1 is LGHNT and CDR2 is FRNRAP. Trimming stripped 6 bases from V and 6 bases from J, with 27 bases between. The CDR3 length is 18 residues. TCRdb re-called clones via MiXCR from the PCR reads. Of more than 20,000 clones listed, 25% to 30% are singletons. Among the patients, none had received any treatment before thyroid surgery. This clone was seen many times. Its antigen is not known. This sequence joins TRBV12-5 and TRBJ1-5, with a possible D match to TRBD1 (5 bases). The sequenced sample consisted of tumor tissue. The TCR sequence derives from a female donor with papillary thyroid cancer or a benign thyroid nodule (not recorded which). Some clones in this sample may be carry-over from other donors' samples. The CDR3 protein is CASGKDIFVIVVTQPQHF. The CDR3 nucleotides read TGTGCTAGTGGGAAGGACATCTTTGTGATTGTGGTAACTCAGCCCCAGCATTTT.